The following is a T cell receptor (beta chain) sequence with its context. The data are from a study of blood T cell repertoires in COVID-19. Overall study context: Sources were T cells, B-cell-depleted T cells, or PBMCs; the material itself was cDNA or gDNA.

In the original processing: Scientists estimated how many nucleated cells there were by amplifying reference gene primers. Clones were read by immunoSEQ multiplex PCR, and TCRdb kept only the in-frame ones, dropping some. The V and J calls and the clone size are those of that table, but D and trimming were determined from the DNA. The sample shows a few hundred thousand clones, roughly nine tenths of them seen only once. The receptor was derived from a woman aged 40 to 55 who had recovered from COVID-19. The sequenced material came from peripheral blood.

Here the CDR3 reads CASFRQGGTEAFF. For the CDR3, the DNA is TGTGCCAGCTTCCGCCAGGGCGGTACTGAAGCTTTCTTT. This sequence joins TRBV5-6 and TRBJ1-1; a possible D gene is TRBD1 (5 bases). Germline V gene data show CDR1 as SGHDT and CDR2 as YYEEEE. V dropped 7 bases and J dropped 5 bases, with 15 bases sitting between them. The CDR3 extends over 13 amino acids.